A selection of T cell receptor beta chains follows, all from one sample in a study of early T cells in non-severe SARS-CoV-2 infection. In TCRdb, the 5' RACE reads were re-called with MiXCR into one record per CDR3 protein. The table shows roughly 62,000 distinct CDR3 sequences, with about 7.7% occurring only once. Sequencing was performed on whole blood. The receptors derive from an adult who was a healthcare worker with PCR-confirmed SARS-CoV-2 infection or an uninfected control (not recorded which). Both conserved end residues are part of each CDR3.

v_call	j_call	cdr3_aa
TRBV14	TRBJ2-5	CASSQPSLVGYETQYF
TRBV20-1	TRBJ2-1	CSAFDSRQFF
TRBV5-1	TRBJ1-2	CASSLSPRRYGYTF
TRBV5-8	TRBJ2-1	CASTPRASSYNEQFF
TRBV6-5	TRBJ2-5	CASTWRGQGLQETQYF
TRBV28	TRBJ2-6	CASSLPGRGSRSGANVLTF
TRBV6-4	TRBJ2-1	CASSDGATPHGGNEQFF
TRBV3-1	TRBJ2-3	CASSHDTDTQYF
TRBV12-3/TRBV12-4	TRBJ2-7	CASSLTVRRSYEQYF
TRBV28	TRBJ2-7	CASSPIDTPGREYF
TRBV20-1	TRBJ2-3	CSAKTSPDTQYF
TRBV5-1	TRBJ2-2	CASSRGDLPSTGDTGELFF
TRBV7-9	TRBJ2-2	CASSPGGSNTGELFF
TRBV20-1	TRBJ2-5	CSASDGPQETQYF
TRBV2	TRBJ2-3	CASKEGGTDTQYF
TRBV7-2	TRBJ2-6	CASSQLAVQFSGANVLTF
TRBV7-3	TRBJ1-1	CASSFTGGATEAFF
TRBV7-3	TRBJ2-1	CASSLGQNNEQFF
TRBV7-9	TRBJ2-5	CASSFGQSGLGAQYF
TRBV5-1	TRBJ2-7	CASSRQDRGHYEQYF
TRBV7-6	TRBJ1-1	CASSLVPTANTEAFF
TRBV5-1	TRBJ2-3	CASSWTGFFVDTQYF
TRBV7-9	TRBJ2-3	CASSPPRGGLRTDTQYF
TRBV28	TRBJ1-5	CASSFQGAGFVNQPQHF